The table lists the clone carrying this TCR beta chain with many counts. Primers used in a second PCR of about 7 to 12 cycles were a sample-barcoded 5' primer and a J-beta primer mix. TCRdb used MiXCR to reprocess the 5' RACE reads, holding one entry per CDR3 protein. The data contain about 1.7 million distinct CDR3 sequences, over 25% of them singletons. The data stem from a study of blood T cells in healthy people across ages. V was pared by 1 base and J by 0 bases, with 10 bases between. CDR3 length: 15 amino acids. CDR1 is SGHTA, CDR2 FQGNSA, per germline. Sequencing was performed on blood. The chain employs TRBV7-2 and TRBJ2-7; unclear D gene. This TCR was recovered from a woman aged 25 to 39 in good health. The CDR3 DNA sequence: TGTGCCAGCAGCTTAGGAGCGACCCCCTCCTACGAGCAGTACTTC. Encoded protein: CASSLGATPSYEQYF.